Below, 15 T cell receptor beta chains from the same sample are listed, as sequenced in a study of cytomegalovirus exposure and HLA in healthy donors. Vbeta (60) and Jbeta (13) primers were used in the PCR. Repertoires were generated with immunoSEQ multiplex PCR, while TCRdb's copy carries only in-frame clones and drops some. The sample yields around 190,000 clones, around three quarters seen once. Sample: PBMCs. The receptors here all came from a woman under 40 in good health and CMV-seropositive.

The J gene is TRBJ2-7, the V gene TRBV6-1; TRBD1 might be the D (6 bases). From germline, CDR1 is MNHNS and CDR2 SASEGT. V dropped 6 bases and J dropped 7 bases, with 13 bases sitting between them. The CDR3 sequence is 12 residues long. CDR3 in amino acids: CASSYTGWEQYF. The CDR3 DNA reads TGTGCCAGCAGCTACACAGGGTGGGAGCAGTACTTC.

The rearrangement uses TRBV19 and TRBJ2-7; TRBD2 agrees at 9 bases. The CDR3 consists of 14 residues. V lost 6 bases and J lost 6; bases outside the gene matches: 9. CDR1 and CDR2 from the germline V gene are LNHDA and SQIVND (reference sequence). The CDR3 region has the DNA TGTGCCAGTAGGATTGTTGGCGGGGGGGGCGAGCAGTACTTC. It encodes CASRIVGGGGEQYF. Full variable domain (rest looked up from reference TRBV19 and TRBJ2-7): DGGITQSPKYLFRKEGQNVTLSCEQNLNHDAMYWYRQDPGQGLRLIYYSQIVNDFQKGDIAEGYSVSREKKESFPLTVTSAQKNPTAFYLCASRIVGGGGEQYFGPGTRLTVT.

The genes are TRBV29-1 and TRBJ2-5; a possible D gene is TRBD1 (6 bases). Trimming removed 8 bases at V and 4 bases at J, with 20 bases between. This CDR3 region has 14 residues. Germline V gene data show CDR1 as SQVTM and CDR2 as ANQGSEA. CDR3 DNA: TGCAGCTCCTCCAGAGAGGGGGTCCGAGAGACCCAGTACTTC. Translating gives CSSSREGVRETQYF.

The genes are TRBV28 and TRBJ2-7, with D possibly being TRBD2 (6 bases). Germline V gene sequence: CDR1 MDHEN, CDR2 SYDVKM. The ends were cut back, 1 base at V and 1 base at J, with 14 bases in the middle. This CDR3 contains 16 residues. CDR3 region: CASSLSRSGLSYEQYF. CDR3 nucleotide sequence: TGTGCCAGCAGTTTATCAAGATCGGGACTGTCCTACGAGCAGTACTTC.

This chain uses TRBV4-2 with TRBJ1-2, with a weak D call TRBD1 (5 bases). The CDR3 contains 14 residues. The germline V and J ends were trimmed by 0 bases and 8 bases, with 13 bases remaining between them. Germline-derived CDR1 and CDR2 are LGHNA and YNFKEQ. In DNA form, the CDR3 reads TGTGCCAGCAGCCAAGAGGTAGGGGCGGAGGGCTACACCTTC. Translation: CASSQEVGAEGYTF.

This sequence joins TRBV5-4 and TRBJ2-1, with D possibly matching TRBD2 (5 bases). V was trimmed by 10 bases and J by 7 bases, leaving 15 bases between them. This CDR3 has 12 residues. CDR1 is SGHNT and CDR2 is YYREEE in the germline V gene (reference sequence). The CDR3 nucleotides are TGTGCCTTACAACGGGGTGGGAATGAGCAGTTCTTC. It is translated as CALQRGGNEQFF.

This clone was seen just once. The V call is TRBV28, the J call TRBJ1-5, with a possible D match to TRBD1 (5 bases). Germline V lookup: CDR1 MDHEN, CDR2 SYDVKM. The V gene lost 2 bases and the J gene lost 5 bases, with 7 bases spanning the gap. CDR3 length: 13 amino acids. CDR3 nucleotides: TGTGCCAGCAGTTTAACAGGCGATCAGCCCCAGCATTTT. Translation gives CASSLTGDQPQHF.

The chain uses TRBV5-1 and TRBJ1-1, with D unclear. This CDR3 contains 16 residues. CDR1 and CDR2 from the germline V gene are SGHRS and YFSETQ. Between the trimmed V and J ends, which lost 2 bases and 3 bases, there was a span of 17 bases. CDR3 sequence: CASSFYNAGLYTEAFF. Here the CDR3 DNA reads TGCGCCAGCAGCTTTTATAATGCAGGTTTGTACACTGAAGCTTTCTTT.

J is TRBJ1-4 and V is TRBV28, with D perhaps TRBD1 (6 bases). Looked up from germline, CDR1 is MDHEN and CDR2 is SYDVKM. Between the trimmed V and J ends, which lost 6 bases and 11 bases, there was a span of 16 bases. The CDR3 totals 13 residues. In nucleotides, the CDR3 is TGTGCCAGCAGGCTAGGGGGGGTGGAGAAACTGTTTTTT. This gives the protein CASRLGGVEKLFF.

Only one count was recorded for this clone. The chain joins TRBV7-2 to TRBJ1-6, with D possibly being TRBD1 (6 bases). The CDR3 loop spans 12 amino acids. Trimming pared 5 bases from V and 13 bases from J, leaving 12 bases between. The V gene's germline CDR1 is SGHTA and CDR2 FQGNSA. In DNA form, the CDR3 reads TGTGCCAGCAGCACCAGGGGTATCCCCCTCCACTTT. Its translation: CASSTRGIPLHF.

In its sample, this clone was seen a few times. The CDR3 DNA is TGTGCCAGCAGCTCCACAGGGGGCGCGTCCGAGCAGTACTTC. It is translated as CASSSTGGASEQYF. The chain couples TRBV7-8 to TRBJ2-7; 9 nucleotides agree with TRBD1. The CDR3 consists of 14 residues. Germline loops: CDR1 SGHVS, CDR2 FQNEAQ. V trimming: 4 bases; J trimming: 6 bases; junction bases outside the gene matches: 7.

The chain links TRBV19 to TRBJ2-2, with D possibly TRBD2 on 5 matching bases. CDR1 is LNHDA and CDR2 is SQIVND in the germline V gene (reference sequence). The CDR3 totals 11 residues. V gave up 11 bases and J gave up 7 bases, with 11 bases separating them. The CDR3 spells CASGSNGELFF. Written as DNA, the CDR3 is TGTGCCTCTGGGAGCAACGGGGAGCTGTTTTTT.

The rearrangement uses TRBV29-1 and TRBJ2-1; 11 bases are a match to TRBD2. The CDR3 contains 17 residues. With 6 bases clipped from V and 0 bases from J, the junction kept 10 bases outside the gene matches. The germline gives CDR1 SQVTM, CDR2 ANQGSEA. CDR3 residues: CSVADGTSGNSYNEQFF. CDR3 nucleotide sequence: TGCAGCGTGGCAGACGGGACTAGCGGTAACTCCTACAATGAGCAGTTCTTC.

J is TRBJ2-7 and V is TRBV29-1, with 7 bases lining up with TRBD1. V shed 4 bases and J 2 bases; nucleotides not matched to a gene: 8. Germline V gene sequence: CDR1 SQVTM, CDR2 ANQGSEA. CDR3 length: 14 residues. CDR3 region: CSVVHGGQAYEQYF. The CDR3 bases are TGCAGCGTTGTCCATGGCGGACAGGCCTACGAGCAGTACTTC.

V and J are TRBV7-2 and TRBJ2-6; D remains ambiguous. CDR1 is SGHTA and CDR2 is FQGNSA in the germline V gene. There are 13 residues in the CDR3. Trimming pared 7 bases from V and 0 bases from J, leaving 4 bases between. The CDR3 spells CASTSSGANVLTF. The DNA of the CDR3 is TGTGCCAGCACCTCCTCTGGGGCCAACGTCCTGACTTTC. The full variable domain, completed using reference TRBV7-2 and TRBJ2-6, is GAGVSQSPSNKVTEKGKDVELRCDPISGHTALYWYRQSLGQGLEFLIYFQGNSAPDKSGLPSDRFSAERTGGSVSTLTIQRTQQEDSAVYLCASTSSGANVLTFGAGSRLTVL.